This T cell receptor (beta chain) was identified during a study of blood T cell repertoires in COVID-19. V trimming: 2 bases; J trimming: 6 bases; junction bases outside the gene matches: 9. The CDR3 is 16 residues long. Per germline, CDR1 LGHDT and CDR2 YNNKEL (reference sequence). This clone was seen more than once but under ten times. As processed by the authors: Estimates of nucleated cell counts were drawn from the amplification of reference gene primers. Clones were read by immunoSEQ multiplex PCR, and TCRdb kept only the in-frame ones, dropping some. V and J calls and clone size are as listed in that table; D and trimming were resolved from the DNA. The sample lists 95,000 to 150,000 clones; over 80% were seen once.

The sequenced material came from peripheral blood. The sequence was collected from a man aged 55-75 years with acute or convalescent COVID-19. The chain uses TRBV3-1 (or the pseudogene TRBV3-2) and TRBJ1-1, with 10 positions matching TRBD1. CDR3 nucleotide sequence: TGTGCCAGCAGCCAACGGTGGACAGGGGGGGGAGCTGAAGCTTTCTTT. Translating it yields CASSQRWTGGGAEAFF.